These 26 T cell receptor beta chains originate from one sample sequenced in a study of Tregs in tolerant kidney transplant recipients. The data were produced by immunoSEQ multiplex PCR, yet TCRdb's version contains in-frame clones alone and is incomplete. Its table records 45,000 to 55,000 clones. The source was CD4+ T cells from blood, collected before the transplant. The receptors originated from a human donor who received a combined kidney and bone marrow transplant.

In regard to this clone: The read ends 3 residues shy of where the CDR3 ends; the end is completed using the germline J gene. The V call is TRBV10-3, the J call TRBJ1-4, with TRBD1 as a possible D gene (6 bases). Trimming took off 6 bases at V and 6 bases at J, with 14 bases between the two ends. CDR3 length: 14 amino acids. CDR1 is ENHRY, CDR2 SYGVKD, per germline. The sequenced CDR3 bases are TGTGCCATCAGAAGTCAGGGGCGAGATGAAAAA. Translation: CAIRSQGRDEK. The entire CDR3 sequence reads CAIRSQGRDEKLFF.

A note on this clone: The CDR3 is cut off 3 residues early in the read; its end comes from the germline J gene. The J gene is TRBJ2-1, the V gene TRBV30, with a possible D match to TRBD2 (6 bases). There are 12 residues in the CDR3. Trimming removed 1 base at V and 6 bases at J, with 7 bases between. Germline V gives CDR1 GTSNPN, CDR2 SVGIG (reference sequence). CDR3 DNA (partial): TGTGCCTGGAGTGGTAGCGGCAATGAG. It yields the protein CAWSGSGNE. The whole CDR3 sequence is CAWSGSGNEQFF.

Comments on this clone: The CDR3 end falls 3 residues outside the read, so it is completed with the germline J gene. The chain has TRBV7-2 and TRBJ2-7, with 11 bases aligning to TRBD1. Germline lookup yields CDR1 SGHTA and CDR2 FQGNSA. CDR3 length: 15 amino acids. V gave up 4 bases and J gave up 4 bases; unmatched junction bases: 6. Partial CDR3 DNA: TGTGCCAGCAGCTCAATGGGACAGGGGGTTTACGAG. It is translated as CASSSMGQGVYE. The whole CDR3 protein is CASSSMGQGVYEQYF.

As for this clone: The CDR3 is cut off 3 residues early in the read; its end comes from the germline J gene. The chain uses TRBV18 and TRBJ2-1, with 11 bases lining up with TRBD1. Looked up from germline, CDR1 is KGHSH and CDR2 is LQKENI. J was trimmed by 6 bases and V by 3 bases; bases with no gene match: 10. The CDR3 is 17 amino acids. The CDR3 DNA, read in part, is TGTGCCAGCTCACCCAACATTCCCGGGACAGGGGGCAATGAG. Translation gives CASSPNIPGTGGNE. The full CDR3 protein is CASSPNIPGTGGNEQFF.

As to this clone: Coverage ceases 3 residues before the CDR3 finishes, and the germline J gene fills in the end. The rearrangement uses TRBV6-1 and TRBJ1-5; TRBD1 matches 8 bases. After removal of 4 bases from V and 2 bases from J, the junction contained 4 bases not matched to a gene. The V gene's germline CDR1 is MNHNS and CDR2 SASEGT. The CDR3 is made up of 15 amino acids. The CDR3 is CASSAGTGRNQPQHF. CDR3 DNA, as far as it was read: TGTGCCAGCAGTGCCGGGACAGGTCGCAATCAGCCC.

CDR3 DNA (partial): TGTGCCTGGAGTGTTCAGGGGACCCAAGAGACC. It yields the protein CAWSVQGTQET. The full-length CDR3 reads as CAWSVQGTQETQYF. The V gene is TRBV30, the J gene TRBJ2-5, with a possible D match to TRBD1 (6 bases). The CDR3 end falls 3 residues outside the read, so it is completed with the germline J gene. The V gene's germline CDR1 is GTSNPN and CDR2 SVGIG (reference sequence). This CDR3 comprises 14 residues. V shed 0 bases and J shed 1 base, with 9 bases lying between them.

With regard to this clone: The read finishes 3 residues shy of the CDR3 end, and the germline J gene is used to complete it. The rearrangement joins TRBV6-2 or TRBV6-3 to TRBJ1-2, with 9 bases lining up with TRBD1. V dropped 11 bases and J dropped 5; count of bases not matched to a gene: 6. This CDR3 comprises 12 residues. Germline V gene lookup returns CDR1 MNHEY and CDR2 SVGEGT. CDR3: CAQGGQGYGYTF. The CDR3 bases that were read are TGTGCCCAAGGTGGACAGGGGTATGGC.

As concerns this clone: The read stops 3 residues short of the end of the CDR3; the missing end is completed from the germline J gene. The J gene is TRBJ1-2, the V gene TRBV20-1; the match to TRBD1 covers 8 bases. The V segment lost 6 bases and the J segment 6 bases; nucleotides outside the gene matches: 6. From germline, CDR1 is DFQATT and CDR2 SNEGSKA (reference sequence). The CDR3 extends over 12 amino acids. CDR3 protein: CSAATGGDGYTF. The DNA read from the CDR3 is TGCAGTGCGGCTACAGGGGGGGATGGC.

Worth noting for this clone: Coverage ceases 3 residues before the CDR3 finishes, and the germline J gene fills in the end. The chain couples TRBV5-1 to TRBJ2-5, with TRBD2 identical over 7 bases. CDR3 length equals 15 residues. V shed 1 base and J 5 bases; nucleotides not matched to a gene: 8. Germline CDR1 and CDR2: SGHRS and YFSETQ. CDR3 bases read: TGCGCCAGCAGCTTGTTCAGCGGGATGGAGGAGACC. As protein: CASSLFSGMEET. The complete CDR3 reads CASSLFSGMEETQYF.

For this clone: With the read ending 3 residues before the CDR3 end, the germline J gene is used to fill in that end. The chain joins TRBV5-6 to TRBJ2-5, with D possibly TRBD1 on 5 matching bases. V lost 5 bases, J lost 2 bases, and 13 bases lay in between. CDR1 is SGHDT and CDR2 is YYEEEE in the germline V gene. The CDR3 is 14 residues long. The CDR3 protein is CASSGATAQETQYF. CDR3 DNA, as far as it was read: TGTGCCAGCAGTGGAGCGACAGCACAAGAGACC.

Notes on this clone: The junction departs from germline at one end; a sequencing error may be responsible. With the read ending 3 residues before the CDR3 end, the germline J gene is used to fill in that end. The J gene is TRBJ2-3, the V gene TRBV4-2, with D maybe TRBD2 (6 bases). Germline values: CDR1 LGHNA, CDR2 YNFKEQ. CDR3 size: 16 residues. CDR3 amino acids: CASSQEWRASTDTQYF. The CDR3 bases that were read are TGCGCCAGCAGCCAAGAATGGAGGGCTAGCACAGATACG.

With regard to this clone: The read stops 3 residues short of the end of the CDR3; the missing end is completed from the germline J gene. The rearrangement links TRBV5-1 to TRBJ1-1; TRBD1 agrees at 7 bases. The germline CDR1 and CDR2 sequences are SGHRS and YFSETQ. The CDR3 has 15 residues. V trimming: 0 bases; J trimming: 5 bases; junction bases outside the gene matches: 7. The CDR3 region is CASSLEGALGTEAFF. Incomplete CDR3 DNA: TGCGCCAGCAGCTTGGAGGGGGCGCTGGGTACTGAA.

Concerning this clone itself: The read gets to within 3 residues of the CDR3 end, and the germline J gene fills in the rest. The chain joins TRBV19 to TRBJ1-1; maybe TRBD1 (5 bases). The germline V gene encodes CDR1 LNHDA and CDR2 SQIVND (reference sequence). CDR3 length: 13 amino acids. Trimming shortened V by 6 bases and J by 1 base, and 9 bases separated the two germline ends. CDR3 DNA (partial): TGTGCCAGTAGCGACAGAGCGAACACTGAA. As protein: CASSDRANTE. From start to end, the CDR3 is CASSDRANTEAFF.

Details on this clone: The CDR3 is cut off 3 residues early in the read; its end comes from the germline J gene. The chain joins TRBV5-1 to TRBJ2-5; 7 nucleotides align to TRBD1. With 0 bases clipped from V and 5 bases from J, the junction kept 4 bases outside the gene matches. The germline gives CDR1 SGHRS, CDR2 YFSETQ. The CDR3 has 14 amino acids. The CDR3 DNA, read in part, is TGCGCCAGCAGCTTGGGAGGGGGCCAGGAGACC. As protein: CASSLGGGQET. The entire CDR3 is CASSLGGGQETQYF.

As concerns this clone: Read coverage stops 3 residues before the CDR3 terminus; the germline J gene supplies the remainder. Other DNA sequences in this specimen translate into the identical CDR3. The chain combines TRBV29-1 with TRBJ2-1; weak D call: TRBD2 (6 bases). The germline V gene encodes CDR1 SQVTM and CDR2 ANQGSEA. Deletions cut 3 bases from V and 6 bases from J, with 9 bases between. The CDR3 runs 12 residues. This chain's CDR3 is CSVERGLNEQFF. The sequenced part of the CDR3 DNA is TGCAGCGTTGAGAGGGGACTCAATGAG.

Of note for this clone: Read sequence stops 3 residues before the CDR3 end, and the germline J gene provides the missing end. V gene TRBV6-1 combines with J gene TRBJ1-1; D may be TRBD1 (6 bases). Germline V gene lookup returns CDR1 MNHNS and CDR2 SASEGT. The CDR3 loop spans 14 amino acids. The V gene lost 3 bases and the J gene lost 4 bases, with 12 bases spanning the gap. CDR3 amino acids: CASSDNQGITEAFF. CDR3 bases read: TGTGCCAGCAGTGATAACCAGGGGATCACTGAA.

A word on this clone: The CDR3 is cut off 3 residues early in the read; its end comes from the germline J gene. The chain carries TRBV30 and TRBJ1-2; weak D call: TRBD1 (5 bases). This CDR3 contains 13 residues. Germline CDR1 GTSNPN, CDR2 SVGIG (reference sequence). V was cut by 3 bases and J by 4 bases, with 12 bases left in between. Here the CDR3 reads CAWRIQGGYGYTF. The sequenced CDR3 bases are TGTGCCTGGAGGATTCAGGGTGGCTATGGC.

For this clone: The CDR3 end falls 3 residues outside the read, so it is completed with the germline J gene. The chain combines TRBV12-5 with TRBJ2-3, with 12 nucleotides matching TRBD2. In germline, CDR1 is LGHNT, CDR2 FRNRAP. This CDR3 contains 15 residues. J lost 7 bases, V lost 3 bases, and 5 bases had no gene match. The sequenced CDR3 bases are TGTGCTAGTGGTTTATCCGGGACTAGCGGGTATACG. This translates into CASGLSGTSGYT. The whole CDR3 protein is CASGLSGTSGYTQYF.

Notes on this clone: Coverage ceases 3 residues before the CDR3 finishes, and the germline J gene fills in the end. The chain carries TRBV20-1 and TRBJ2-3; 7 bases are shared with TRBD2. The germline V gene has CDR1 DFQATT and CDR2 SNEGSKA (reference sequence). The CDR3 spans 14 residues. The V and J ends lost 5 bases and 2 bases, in that order; junction bases with no gene match: 7. The sequenced part of the CDR3 DNA is TGCAGTGCTGCGGGAGCGGGAAACACAGATACG. Its protein product is CSAAGAGNTDT. From start to end, the CDR3 is CSAAGAGNTDTQYF.

Regarding this clone: The read ends 3 residues early relative to the CDR3; the germline J gene fills the gap. The V and J genes are TRBV18 and TRBJ1-2; 8 positions match TRBD1. Germline CDR1 is KGHSH and CDR2 is LQKENI. With 6 bases clipped from V and 4 bases from J, the junction kept 4 bases outside the gene matches. The CDR3 covers 13 residues. CDR3 DNA, as far as it was read: TGTGCCAGCTCCCTCGACAGGGGCTATGGC. Amino acids: CASSLDRGYG. Given in full, the CDR3 is CASSLDRGYGYTF.

As concerns this clone: The CDR3 goes on 3 residues after the read ends, and that part is filled in from the germline J gene. This chain uses TRBV7-2 with TRBJ1-3; possibly TRBD1 for D (6 bases). CDR3 length: 14 amino acids. The germline V gene encodes CDR1 SGHTA and CDR2 FQGNSA. Trimming took off 1 base at V and 4 bases at J, with 8 bases between the two ends. Incomplete CDR3 DNA: TGTGCCAGCAGCTTAGGCAGGGGAGGAAACACC. As protein: CASSLGRGGNT. In full, the CDR3 reads CASSLGRGGNTIYF.

Concerning this clone: The CDR3 end lies 3 residues beyond the end of the read and is filled in from the germline J gene. The chain joins TRBV5-6 to TRBJ1-2; D not certain. CDR3 length: 13 amino acids. V gave up 0 bases and J gave up 5 bases, with 8 bases separating them. CDR1 is SGHDT, CDR2 YYEEEE, per germline. CDR3 bases read: TGTGCCAGCAGCTTGGAAGGGTCTTATGGC. Residues: CASSLEGSYG. The complete CDR3 reads CASSLEGSYGYTF.

On this clone: The missing CDR3 end, 3 residues past where the read stops, is filled in from the germline J gene. The V and J genes are TRBV20-1 and TRBJ1-5; D remains unclear. CDR3 length: 15 residues. Germline-derived CDR1 and CDR2 are DFQATT and SNEGSKA (reference sequence). V was shortened by 5 bases and J by 0 bases, with 14 bases between the two germline ends. The CDR3 spells CSAFPGLNSNQPQHF. CDR3 DNA (partial): TGCAGTGCTTTCCCTGGACTCAATAGCAATCAGCCC.

Of note for this clone: The read comes to an end 3 residues before the CDR3 does, leaving the germline J gene to fill in the end. The chain links TRBV5-1 to TRBJ2-1; 8 bases are shared with TRBD1. This CDR3 is 13 amino acids long. CDR1 and CDR2 (germline): SGHRS, YFSETQ. V dropped 4 bases and J dropped 8; count of bases not matched to a gene: 5. Partial CDR3 DNA: TGCGCCAGCAGCCAGGACAGGGTCTATGAG. Its protein product is CASSQDRVYE. The CDR3 in full is CASSQDRVYEQFF.

About this clone: The read ends 3 residues shy of where the CDR3 ends; the end is completed using the germline J gene. V and J are TRBV2 and TRBJ2-3; a possible D gene is TRBD1 (5 bases). This CDR3 has 12 residues. V lost 8 bases to trimming and J lost 6 bases, with 12 bases between them. The germline V gene encodes CDR1 SNHLY and CDR2 FYNNEI. The part of the CDR3 DNA that was read is TGTGCCAGCGCTAGTGCAGGGGATACG. Translating it yields CASASAGDT. From start to end, the CDR3 is CASASAGDTQYF.

As concerns this clone: Coverage ceases 3 residues before the CDR3 finishes, and the germline J gene fills in the end. The chain combines TRBV7-6 with TRBJ2-7, with a possible D match to TRBD1 (7 bases). V lost 0 bases to trimming and J lost 6 bases, with 15 bases between them. The CDR3 runs 15 residues. Per germline, CDR1 SGHVS and CDR2 FNYEAQ. The CDR3 loop is CASSLASQGGSEQYF. The sequenced part of the CDR3 DNA is TGTGCCAGCAGCTTAGCCTCCCAGGGGGGCTCCGAG.